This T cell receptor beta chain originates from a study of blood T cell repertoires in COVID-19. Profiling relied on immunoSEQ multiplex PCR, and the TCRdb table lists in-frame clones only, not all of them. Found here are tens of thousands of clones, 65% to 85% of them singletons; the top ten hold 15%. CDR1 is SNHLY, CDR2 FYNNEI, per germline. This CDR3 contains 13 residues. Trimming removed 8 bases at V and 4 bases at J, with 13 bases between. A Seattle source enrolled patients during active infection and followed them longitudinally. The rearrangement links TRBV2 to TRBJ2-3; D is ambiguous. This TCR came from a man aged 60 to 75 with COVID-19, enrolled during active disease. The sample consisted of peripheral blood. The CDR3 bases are TGTGCCAGCTTAGGTAGCAATGCAGATACGCAGTATTTT. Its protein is CASLGSNADTQYF.